A single sample is the source of the 23 T cell receptor beta chains below, sequenced in a study of blood T cell repertoires in COVID-19. Generated by immunoSEQ multiplex PCR, the TCRdb table keeps only in-frame clones and is missing some. The data show some 200,000 clones, about 80% seen once. The sequencing input was peripheral blood. Receptor source: a man under 40 with active or convalescent COVID-19.

This chain connects TRBV9 to TRBJ1-1, with D maybe TRBD1 (6 bases). The V end lost 3 bases, the J end lost 3 bases, and 12 bases lay between the germline ends. The length of the CDR3 is 14 residues. Germline V gene sequence: CDR1 SGDLS, CDR2 YYNGEE. For the CDR3, the DNA is TGTGCCAGCAGCGCGACTTGGACAGACACTGAAGCTTTCTTT. Translated: CASSATWTDTEAFF. Complete variable domain (other parts from reference TRBV9 and TRBJ1-1): DSGVTQTPKHLITATGQRVTLRCSPRSGDLSVYWYQQSLDQGLQFLIQYYNGEERAKGNILERFSAQQFPDLHSELNLSSLELGDSALYFCASSATWTDTEAFFGQGTRLTVV.

This sequence joins TRBV5-6 and TRBJ2-1; D is uncertain. The CDR3 totals 11 residues. The germline gives CDR1 SGHDT, CDR2 YYEEEE. V lost 4 bases and J 10 bases, leaving 9 bases between the germline ends. CDR3 nucleotide sequence: TGTGCCAGCAGCGGAACAGTCGAGCAGTTCTTC. Its protein product is CASSGTVEQFF.

This chain uses TRBV28 with TRBJ1-1; 7 bases line up with TRBD1. The CDR3 consists of 17 residues. CDR1 and CDR2 from the germline V gene are MDHEN and SYDVKM. Trimming removed 6 bases from V and 4 bases from J; junction bases left unmatched: 17. The CDR3 DNA reads TGTGCCAGCAGCATAGGGGGCAGGGGGTTTATCCTCACTGAAGCTTTCTTT. Encoded protein: CASSIGGRGFILTEAFF.

The chain carries TRBV2 and TRBJ1-6; 11 bases match TRBD1. Germline lookup yields CDR1 SNHLY and CDR2 FYNNEI. The V and J ends lost 6 bases and 7 bases, in that order; junction bases with no gene match: 5. The CDR3 has 15 residues. The CDR3 is CASRSGQGANSPLHF. DNA for the CDR3: TGTGCCAGCAGATCTGGACAGGGGGCGAATTCACCCCTCCACTTT.

This clone was seen a single time. This sequence joins TRBV29-1 and TRBJ2-1; 14 nucleotides line up with TRBD2. CDR1 is SQVTM and CDR2 is ANQGSEA in the germline V gene. The CDR3 spans 15 residues. V lost 6 bases and J lost 9; bases outside the gene matches: 10. Here the CDR3 DNA reads TGCAGCGTCGCTTTCGGACTAGCGGGAGGAACTGAGCAGTTCTTC. This sequence encodes CSVAFGLAGGTEQFF.

The rearrangement uses TRBV11-2 and TRBJ2-3; a possible D gene is TRBD1 (6 bases). Germline values: CDR1 SGHAT, CDR2 FQNNGV. V was trimmed by 0 bases and J by 2 bases, leaving 15 bases between them. This CDR3 comprises 17 residues. CDR3 sequence reads: CASSLDGPGQITDTQYF. As DNA, the CDR3 is TGTGCCAGCAGCTTAGATGGCCCCGGACAGATCACAGATACGCAGTATTTT.

This clone was detected once. CDR3 region: CASRGGQNLNTEAFF. The CDR3 DNA reads as TGTGCCAGCAGGGGGGGACAGAATTTGAACACTGAAGCTTTCTTT. This chain links TRBV21-1 with TRBJ1-1; the table gives TRBD1 as D, unverified against the DNA. TRBV21-1 is a pseudogene locus. CDR3 length: 15 residues.

The rearrangement links TRBV6-1 to TRBJ1-2, with 9 bases matching TRBD1. Germline CDR1 and CDR2: MNHNS and SASEGT. The CDR3 has 15 residues. V shed 2 bases and J 8 bases; nucleotides not matched to a gene: 9. In DNA form, the CDR3 reads TGTGCCAGCAGTGAATACAGGGACAGGGTAAGCGGCTACACCTTC. Its protein is CASSEYRDRVSGYTF.

The gene calls are TRBV4-1 and TRBJ1-4, with 7 bases lining up with TRBD1. Germline assignment: CDR1 MGHRA and CDR2 YSYEKL. CDR3 length: 19 residues. Trimming at V came to 4 bases and at J to 8 bases, leaving 22 bases not matched to a gene. The CDR3 reads CASSLRTPRRRGSGEKLFF. For the CDR3, the DNA is TGCGCCAGCAGCCTCCGGACTCCCCGACGCAGGGGGTCGGGGGAAAAACTGTTTTTT.

This chain's CDR3 is CASTAGRPGGSTEAFF. DNA for the CDR3: TGCGCCAGCACGGCGGGCAGGCCGGGTGGATCCACTGAAGCTTTCTTT. The chain is built from TRBV10-1 and TRBJ1-1; D remains ambiguous. The CDR3 contains 16 residues. Germline CDR1 is WNHNN and CDR2 is SYGVQD (reference sequence). V lost 7 bases to trimming and J lost 4 bases, with 22 bases between them.

This clone was observed once. The chain recombines TRBV24-1 with TRBJ1-4; D remains ambiguous. The germline CDR1 and CDR2 sequences are KGHDR and SFDVKD. The ends were cut back, 0 bases at V and 6 bases at J, with 16 bases in the middle. The CDR3 has 17 amino acids. Here the CDR3 reads CATSDLLSDPSYEKLFF. Here the CDR3 DNA reads TGTGCCACCAGTGATTTGCTTTCAGATCCTTCCTATGAAAAACTGTTTTTT.

The chain joins TRBV9 to TRBJ1-1, with 8 bases identical to TRBD1. Per the germline V gene, CDR1 is SGDLS and CDR2 is YYNGEE. Germline trimming cut 0 bases from V and 4 bases from J; bases unmatched to any gene: 2. The CDR3 is made up of 14 amino acids. The CDR3 DNA sequence: TGTGCCAGCAGCGTAGTCGGACAGGGCACTGAAGCTTTCTTT. It yields the protein CASSVVGQGTEAFF. Together with reference TRBV9 and TRBJ1-1, the CDR3 gives the full variable domain: DSGVTQTPKHLITATGQRVTLRCSPRSGDLSVYWYQQSLDQGLQFLIQYYNGEERAKGNILERFSAQQFPDLHSELNLSSLELGDSALYFCASSVVGQGTEAFFGQGTRLTVV.

The chain links TRBV27 to TRBJ2-7, with TRBD2 matching over 9 bases. CDR3 size: 16 residues. The V gene's germline CDR1 is MNHEY and CDR2 SMNVEV (reference sequence). Trimming at V came to 5 bases and at J to 2 bases, leaving 10 bases not matched to a gene. CDR3 DNA: TGTGCCAGCAGTCCGTCATTAGCGGGAGCCCCCTACGAGCAGTACTTC. The encoded protein is CASSPSLAGAPYEQYF.

This rearrangement joins TRBV6-6 to TRBJ2-1; tentative D call: TRBD2 (5 bases). Germline values: CDR1 MNHNY, CDR2 SVGAGI (reference sequence). Deletions cut 5 bases from V and 0 bases from J, with 20 bases between. This CDR3 comprises 18 residues. The CDR3 here is CASSPPAGEGGSYNEQFF. CDR3 bases: TGTGCCAGCAGTCCCCCGGCTGGGGAAGGAGGCTCCTACAATGAGCAGTTCTTC.

The genes are TRBV28 and TRBJ2-7; 8 nucleotides agree with TRBD1. Germline trimming cut 7 bases from V and 7 bases from J; bases unmatched to any gene: 15. Germline CDR1 reads MDHEN; CDR2 reads SYDVKM. The CDR3 covers 15 residues. The CDR3 DNA reads TGTGCCAGCAAAGTCCCCACCGGGACAGGAGAAGAGCAGTACTTC. Its protein product is CASKVPTGTGEEQYF.

The V call is TRBV5-1, the J call TRBJ2-6; the D is unclear. Germline CDR1 SGHRS, CDR2 YFSETQ. This CDR3 is built from 15 residues. Trimming took off 3 bases at V and 0 bases at J, with 7 bases between the two ends. The DNA of the CDR3 is TGCGCCAGCAGCTCCGGGTCCTCTGGGGCCAACGTCCTGACTTTC. Its protein product is CASSSGSSGANVLTF. Variable domain in full (rest from reference TRBV5-1 and TRBJ2-6): KAGVTQTPRYLIKTRGQQVTLSCSPISGHRSVSWYQQTPGQGLQFLFEYFSETQRNKGNFPGRFSGRQFSNSRSEMNVSTLELGDSALYLCASSSGSSGANVLTFGAGSRLTVL.

The rearrangement uses TRBV14 and TRBJ1-4, with 7 bases identical to TRBD1. The CDR3 spans 15 residues. The trim removed 3 bases at V and 5 bases at J, leaving 6 bases unmatched. Germline lookup yields CDR1 SGHDN and CDR2 FVKESK. The CDR3 DNA reads as TGTGCCAGCAGCCAGGGCGGGACAGCAAATGAAAAACTGTTTTTT. Translating it yields CASSQGGTANEKLFF.

V usage is TRBV15 and J usage is TRBJ2-7; 8 positions agree with TRBD2. Unmatched junction bases numbered 6, after V lost 1 base and J lost 4 bases. CDR1 and CDR2 from the germline V gene are LNHNV and YYDKDF (reference sequence). The CDR3 extends over 15 amino acids. CDR3 amino acids: CATSRARGGWYEQYF. The CDR3 nucleotides read TGTGCCACCAGCAGAGCACGGGGGGGTTGGTACGAGCAGTACTTC. Full variable domain (rest looked up from reference TRBV15 and TRBJ2-7): DAMVIQNPRYQVTQFGKPVTLSCSQTLNHNVMYWYQQKSSQAPKLLFHYYDKDFNNEADTPDNFQSRRPNTSFCFLDIRSPGLGDTAMYLCATSRARGGWYEQYFGPGTRLTVT.

This rearrangement joins TRBV15 to TRBJ1-2, with 7 nucleotides matching TRBD1. V dropped 8 bases and J dropped 8; count of bases not matched to a gene: 11. The germline V gene encodes CDR1 LNHNV and CDR2 YYDKDF (reference sequence). The length of the CDR3 is 13 residues. CDR3 loop: CATFGTTGDGYTF. The CDR3 nucleotides read TGTGCCACCTTCGGTACAACAGGGGACGGCTACACCTTC.

The chain recombines TRBV6-5 with TRBJ1-2, with a tentative D call TRBD1 (5 bases). The CDR3 length is 11 residues. Germline V gives CDR1 MNHEY, CDR2 SVGAGI. V was clipped by 8 bases and J by 4 bases, with 8 bases between them. CDR3 in DNA: TGTGCCAGCCAGGGTCGCTATGGCTACACCTTC. Translation: CASQGRYGYTF.

V usage is TRBV30 and J usage is TRBJ1-3; TRBD1 agrees at 8 bases. CDR3 length: 14 residues. Trimming took 5 bases from V and 1 from J; bases not matched to a gene: 4. Germline CDR1 is GTSNPN and CDR2 is SVGIG (reference sequence). CDR3 in DNA: TGTGCCTGGGACAGGGGACCTTCTGGAAACACCATATATTTT. Translated: CAWDRGPSGNTIYF.

In this sample, this clone turned up a few times. This chain connects TRBV30 to TRBJ2-4; tentatively, D is TRBD2 (5 bases). The V end lost 3 bases, the J end lost 10 bases, and 10 bases lay between the germline ends. The germline V gene encodes CDR1 GTSNPN and CDR2 SVGIG (reference sequence). This CDR3 contains 11 residues. The CDR3 sequence: CAWRAGTIQYF. The CDR3 nucleotides read TGTGCCTGGAGGGCGGGCACGATTCAGTACTTC.

This chain connects TRBV13 to TRBJ2-3, with 7 positions matching TRBD2. This CDR3 comprises 16 residues. Per germline, CDR1 PRHDT and CDR2 FYEKMQ (reference sequence). The V segment lost 2 bases and the J segment 2 bases; nucleotides outside the gene matches: 7. CDR3 sequence (DNA): TGTGCCAGCAGCTTATGGGCTAGCGGAAACACAGATACGCAGTATTTT. This translates into CASSLWASGNTDTQYF.